The clone carrying this TCR beta chain appeared a few times. The antigen is not known. The V end lost 4 bases, the J end lost 4 bases, and 23 bases lay between the germline ends. Germline CDR1 and CDR2: SEHNR and FQNEAQ (reference sequence). The CDR3 length is 18 residues. The data belong to a study of T cell repertoires in cytomegalovirus infection. Study results and limitations: In two of eight donors, the top clonotype was HLA-C-restricted CMV-specific.

TCRdb itself ran the reads through MiXCR, one entry per CDR3 protein. The sample includes roughly 700,000 distinct CDR3 sequences, around 35% of them seen just once. V is TRBV7-9 and J is TRBJ2-4; D possibly corresponds to TRBD1 (6 bases). The sequence derives from a human donor in good health (CMV status not recorded). Some clones in this sample may be carry-over from other donors' samples. Sequences were derived from cultured PBMCs, sampled from culture after CMV antigen stimulation. The CDR3 loop reads CASSSNEQISGTKNIQYF. In DNA, the CDR3 is TGTGCCAGCAGCTCGAACGAGCAGATTTCGGGGACAAAAAACATTCAGTACTTC. The variable domain in full, completed from reference TRBV7-9 and TRBJ2-4, reads DTGVSQNPRHKITKRGQNVTFRCDPISEHNRLYWYRQTLGQGPEFLTYFQNEAQLEKSRLLSDRFSAERPKGSFSTLEIQRTEQGDSAMYLCASSSNEQISGTKNIQYFGAGTRLSVL.